The clone carrying this T cell receptor (beta chain) was observed a few times. Its antigen is undetermined. This entry comes from a study of molecular identifiers for immune sequencing clone quantification. Study-level background: Five portions were made in replicates from RNA of 20,000 or 100,000 naive CD8 cells, and four underwent sequencing. Overall study results and limits: Clones above 20 RNA copies contained over 99% of effector molecules and under 1% of naive molecules.

With 0 bases removed from V and 7 bases from J, the gap between germline ends came to 10 bases. Germline CDR1 and CDR2: SGHRS and YFSETQ. There are 13 residues in the CDR3. TCRdb reanalysed the PCR reads using MiXCR and keeps one entry per CDR3 protein. The repertoire holds some 650,000 distinct CDR3 sequences, with 15% to 20% as singletons. The clonotype comes from a human donor in good health. Some libraries in this study had Jurkat cell RNA spiked in. The J gene is TRBJ1-1, the V gene TRBV5-1, with D possibly TRBD1 on 5 matching bases. Specimen: naive CD8+ T cells from blood, with Jurkat cell RNA spiked in. The subset was: FACS-sorted CD8+CD4-CCR7+CD45RA+ naive T cells. The CDR3 loop reads CASSLVGGGEAFF. The CDR3 nucleotides are TGCGCCAGCAGCTTGGTGGGGGGGGGTGAAGCTTTCTTT.